The 16 T cell receptor beta chains presented below share a single source sample, sequenced in a study of blood T cells in healthy people across ages. A J-beta primer mix and a sample-barcoded 5' primer were used in a second PCR of roughly 6 to 11 cycles. A single record per CDR3 protein comes from TCRdb applying MiXCR to the 5' RACE reads. This table has some 1.5 million distinct CDR3 sequences, under 30% appearing once. Sequences were obtained from blood. Receptors were obtained from a woman aged 25 to 45 in good health.

The rearrangement links TRBV20-1 to TRBJ2-2; possibly TRBD2 for D (6 bases). The ends were cut back, 0 bases at V and 7 bases at J, with 12 bases in the middle. CDR1 DFQATT and CDR2 SNEGSKA come from the germline V gene (reference sequence). This CDR3 has 14 amino acids. The CDR3 DNA is TGCAGTGCTAGAGATCCTAGCGTCAACGGGGAGCTGTTTTTT. Amino acids: CSARDPSVNGELFF.

The V and J genes are TRBV3-1 and TRBJ2-2; TRBD2 aligns across 7 bases. Germline loops: CDR1 LGHDT, CDR2 YNNKEL (reference sequence). This CDR3 is built from 16 residues. V was pared by 6 bases and J by 4 bases, with 11 bases of the junction left unmatched. The CDR3 coding sequence is TGTGCCAGCAGTCCTAGTGGGGGGGTTGGCACCGGGGAGCTGTTTTTT. Protein: CASSPSGGVGTGELFF.

This sequence joins TRBV5-5 and TRBJ2-3, with D possibly being TRBD1 or TRBD2 (5 bases each). Germline CDR1 reads SGHKS; CDR2 reads YYEKEE (reference sequence). The germline V and J ends were trimmed by 2 bases and 10 bases, with 11 bases remaining between them. This CDR3 is built from 12 residues. The CDR3 spells CASSFRDPPQYF. DNA for the CDR3: TGTGCCAGCAGCTTCAGGGACCCTCCGCAGTATTTT.

This clonotype was found a few times. This rearrangement joins TRBV24-1 to TRBJ2-1; the D gene could be TRBD1 or TRBD2 (5 bases each). The germline V and J ends were trimmed by 5 bases and 3 bases, with 10 bases remaining between them. The CDR3 is made up of 14 amino acids. The germline V gene has CDR1 KGHDR and CDR2 SFDVKD. CDR3 in amino acids: CATSAGADYNEQFF. The CDR3 DNA follows: TGTGCCACCAGTGCCGGGGCAGACTACAATGAGCAGTTCTTC.

This clonotype was counted a few times. The chain carries TRBV21-1 and TRBJ1-4; the D call TRBD1 from the table was never checked on the DNA. TRBV21-1 is annotated as a pseudogene. The CDR3 has 17 residues. CDR3 loop: CASSGPGDEGYNEKLFF. Written as DNA, the CDR3 is TGTGCCAGCAGCGGCCCAGGGGACGAGGGATATAATGAAAAACTGTTTTTT.

This clonotype was counted ten times or more. V gene TRBV20-1 combines with J gene TRBJ2-3; no clear D gene. The CDR3 totals 13 residues. Germline V gives CDR1 DFQATT, CDR2 SNEGSKA (reference sequence). The germline V and J ends were trimmed by 3 bases and 3 bases, with 10 bases remaining between them. CDR3 sequence: CSASGQATDTQYF. Here the CDR3 DNA reads TGCAGTGCTAGCGGGCAGGCTACAGATACGCAGTATTTT.

This clonotype was found a few times. This chain uses TRBV7-2 with TRBJ2-7; D is unresolved. Trimming pared 5 bases from V and 0 bases from J, leaving 11 bases between. Per germline, CDR1 SGHTA and CDR2 FQGNSA. This CDR3 contains 14 residues. CDR3: CASSPRAISYEQYF. The DNA of the CDR3 is TGTGCCAGCAGCCCACGCGCGATCTCCTACGAGCAGTACTTC.

The rearrangement joins TRBV7-3 to TRBJ2-5; 10 bases fit TRBD1. From germline, CDR1 is SGHTA and CDR2 FQGTGA. The CDR3 extends over 15 amino acids. V lost 5 bases, J lost 5 bases, and 8 bases stayed unmatched. The DNA of the CDR3 is TGTGCCAGCAGCAAGGCCGGGACAGGGGCCGAGACCCAGTACTTC. Protein: CASSKAGTGAETQYF.

This rearrangement joins TRBV5-1 to TRBJ2-5; D possibly uses TRBD1 or TRBD2 (5 bases each). Germline CDR1 and CDR2: SGHRS and YFSETQ. Trimming stripped 5 bases from V and 2 bases from J, with 16 bases between. This CDR3 is 15 amino acids long. Written as DNA, the CDR3 is TGCGCCAGCAGTACGGGGACCACCTTTCAAGAGACCCAGTACTTC. Translated, it gives CASSTGTTFQETQYF.

This rearrangement joins TRBV10-1 to TRBJ2-1; no firm D call. The CDR3 runs 14 residues. V lost 0 bases and J lost 6, with 9 bases in between. Germline loops: CDR1 WNHNN, CDR2 SYGVQD (reference sequence). This CDR3 reads CASSESGPFNEQFF. As DNA, the CDR3 is TGCGCCAGCAGTGAGTCAGGTCCTTTCAATGAGCAGTTCTTC.

The chain couples TRBV19 to TRBJ2-3; possible D gene TRBD2, 6 bases. Germline V gene sequence: CDR1 LNHDA, CDR2 SQIVND (reference sequence). This CDR3 spans 13 amino acids. The CDR3 bases are TGTGGCCGCGGGACGACTAACACAGATACGCAGTATTTT. Its translation: CGRGTTNTDTQYF.

The table lists this clonotype with many counts. The chain employs TRBV3-1 and TRBJ2-1; a weak D match, TRBD2 (5 bases). The CDR3 runs 14 residues. Per germline, CDR1 LGHDT and CDR2 YNNKEL (reference sequence). Trimming shortened V by 3 bases and J by 6 bases, and 12 bases separated the two germline ends. The CDR3 loop reads CASSQASRTNEQFF. The CDR3 DNA is TGTGCCAGCAGCCAGGCTAGCCGGACCAATGAGCAGTTCTTC.

The chain uses TRBV20-1 and TRBJ1-1, with no clear D. Trimming shortened V by 0 bases and J by 0 bases, and 5 bases separated the two germline ends. Per germline, CDR1 DFQATT and CDR2 SNEGSKA (reference sequence). CDR3 length equals 13 residues. CDR3 nucleotides: TGCAGTGCTAGAGAGGTTTTGAACACTGAAGCTTTCTTT. Amino acid sequence: CSAREVLNTEAFF.

This clonotype came up many times. This rearrangement joins TRBV12-3 or TRBV12-4 to TRBJ2-7; D is ambiguous. The length of the CDR3 is 13 residues. Deletions cut 2 bases from V and 3 bases from J, with 8 bases between. In DNA form, the CDR3 reads TGTGCCAGCAGTTTAAGACACAGCTACGAGCAGTACTTC. Translated: CASSLRHSYEQYF.

This clonotype was counted only a few times. The V and J genes are TRBV29-1 and TRBJ1-2; D gene ambiguous. Germline loops: CDR1 SQVTM, CDR2 ANQGSEA. The CDR3 is 12 residues long. Trimming took off 3 bases at V and 3 bases at J, with 8 bases between the two ends. CDR3 residues: CSVEVGDYGYTF. The DNA of the CDR3 is TGCAGCGTTGAGGTCGGGGACTATGGCTACACCTTC.

This clonotype was seen a few times. One end of the junction varies from germline; a read error may be responsible. The chain carries TRBV24-1 and TRBJ2-1, with D unclear. Looked up from germline, CDR1 is KGHDR and CDR2 is SFDVKD. The CDR3 has 14 residues. CDR3 sequence: CTTSVAYPYNEQFF. The CDR3 nucleotides read TGTACCACCAGTGTGGCGTACCCTTACAATGAGCAGTTCTTC.